This TCR beta chain was recovered during a study of PD-1 blockade in classical Hodgkin lymphoma (dated by TCRdb to about 2020). Background for the entire study: Nivolumab dosing was 3 mg/kg intravenously every 2 weeks, continuing until either disease progression or unacceptable toxicity. The study used CyTOF and TCR beta sequencing to define a peripheral blood immune signature of response to PD-1 blockade in classical Hodgkin lymphoma. Overall study results and their limits: By C4D1, a significant rise was seen in CD4+ TCR diversity but not in CD8+ TCR diversity (p=0.0027 vs p=0.16), and the rise was most apparent among complete responders (p=0.02). The study was limited to a single clinical trial cohort, and causes of repertoire differences, possibly disease activity or prior therapy, remained undefined. Among trial patients, those achieving complete response had baseline diversity similar to that of newly diagnosed patients, while diversity was significantly lower in partial responders and progressors. Newly diagnosed patients were reported to have lower baseline TCR diversity than healthy donors, and relapsed/refractory patients were reported to have lower baseline TCR diversity still. Diversity was lower in patients who began nivolumab less than 1 year after ASCT, so these patients were left out of later analyses to avoid confounding by immune reconstitution.

Concerning this clone itself: Its target antigen remains unknown. No per-base quality is available; no much larger clone lies one base away.

Explained via the paper, the time point label denotes: cycle 1 day 1 (C1D1), immediately before nivolumab initiation. Every trial patient had relapsed after autologous stem cell transplantation, and cohorts A, B and C differed in prior brentuximab vedotin exposure. The trial cohort included 56 patients with relapsed/refractory classical Hodgkin lymphoma, and each patient had a best overall response of complete response, partial response or progressive disease. Trial patients were treated with single-agent nivolumab in the multi-cohort phase II CheckMate 205 trial. An independent review committee assessed best overall response using the 2007 International Working Group response criteria. PBMCs from the trial were collected at three points: immediately before nivolumab initiation (C1D1), and during therapy at cycle 2 day 1 and cycle 4 day 1. After peripheral blood was drawn into 8 mL Vacutainer Cell Preparation Tubes, PBMCs were isolated by centrifugation and then cryopreserved.

Deletion took 1 base off V and 0 bases off J, with a span of 9 bases between the germline ends. The germline V gene supplies CDR1 MNHEY and CDR2 SVGAGI. CDR3 length: 15 amino acids, cysteine to phenylalanine. Just CDR3 DNA is preserved here, 45 bases in frame from base 1. The Qiagen DNeasy kit was used to extract genomic DNA both from unsorted PBMCs and from the negatively selected CD4+ and CD8+ fractions. TCR beta CDR3 regions were amplified by immunoSEQ multiplex PCR using primers annealing to V and J segments. Amplification bias was minimized using a synthetic immune receptor repertoire, and residual bias was removed computationally after sequencing. The study's own analysis went as follows. Repertoire diversity was quantified as the Shannon entropy index using custom Python scripts. Unsorted, CD4+ and CD8+ repertoires were analyzed separately, except for combined analyses in which CD4+ and CD8+ sequences were merged in silico. A clone was considered expanded if an increase in frequency of at least 2-fold after treatment relative to C1D1 was found, and a pseudocount of 0.5 was applied to clones undetected at baseline. Clones with 0 or 1 copy at C1D1 were classified as singleton clones, and clones with 2 or more copies were classified as non-singleton clones. Clones expanded in unsorted samples were labelled as CD4+, CD8+ or unknown by matching protein sequences in sorted samples from the same patient. Wilcoxon tests on paired samples were used to test changes in diversity from C1D1 to C4D1. Not all clones reach the TCRdb copy of this immuneACCESS table, which keeps in-frame sequences only. Checked studies attribute under half of the gap to unresolved V genes and leave the rest unexplained. For V, J and clone size, that table is used; D and trimming come from the DNA. For this sample there are around 13,000 clones; about 82% appear just once. The ten largest make up 20% to 25% of the sample.

The source of this sequence is a human donor with classical Hodgkin lymphoma. This specimen consisted of peripheral blood mononuclear cells (PBMCs), obtained at baseline. Rearrangement joined TRBV6-5 to TRBJ1-1; the D gene cannot be named for sure. The bases are TGTGCCAGCAGTTACTGGGCAGCGATGAACACTGAAGCTTTCTTT. Its product reads: CASSYWAAMNTEAFF.